This TCR beta chain appears in the sequencing data of a study of blood T cell repertoires in COVID-19. The wider study: Both acute and convalescent COVID-19 samples were obtained from the United States, Italy and Spain. T cells, B-cell-depleted T cells, or PBMCs provided the cDNA or gDNA that served as material.

This CDR3 spans 18 amino acids. Trimming took 0 bases from V and 0 from J; bases not matched to a gene: 10. Germline-derived CDR1 and CDR2 are SGHRS and YFSETQ. In the original analysis: For nucleated cells, counts were estimated from reference gene primer amplification. Measured with immunoSEQ multiplex PCR; TCRdb has only the in-frame clones, and not every one. V, J and clone size were drawn from that table, and D and trimming were deduced from the DNA. The table records more than 65,000 clones, roughly four fifths of them present only once. The clonotype comes from a woman of 80 years or more with acute or convalescent COVID-19. Sequencing used peripheral blood. V usage is TRBV5-1 and J usage is TRBJ2-3, with 7 bases aligning to TRBD1. CDR3 loop: CASSLGLRTGTSTDTQYF. The CDR3 DNA reads TGCGCCAGCAGCTTGGGTCTCAGGACAGGAACCAGCACAGATACGCAGTATTTT.